The T cell receptor (beta chain) described here comes from a study of regulatory T cells in long-lasting Graves disease. Regarding the study as a whole: Limited samples may have lowered accuracy.

This clonotype was observed at least ten times. What it recognizes is unknown. Arm-PCR of CDR3 regions with iRepertoire HTBI primers generated TCR beta libraries. Using its own MiXCR run on the multiplex PCR reads, TCRdb lists one record per CDR3 protein. The data contain about 470,000 distinct CDR3 sequences, about a fifth of them singletons. Time point of the sample: persistent/refractory GD, antithyroid drugs over 5 years with positive TRAb. Following extraction of RNA from PBMCs, that RNA was used to make the TCR library. The V segment lost 4 bases and the J segment 0 bases; nucleotides outside the gene matches: 4. Germline CDR1 SGHNT, CDR2 YENEEA. This CDR3 contains 15 residues.

The sequence came from a female donor with Graves disease. This material consisted of peripheral blood mononuclear cells (PBMCs), taken when the disease was refractory, from a patient treated with antithyroid drugs. V gene TRBV11-3 combines with J gene TRBJ2-7, with 9 positions matching TRBD2. CDR3 DNA sequence: TGTGCCAGCAGCTCGAAGCGGGGGGACTCCTACGAGCAGTACTTC. This sequence encodes CASSSKRGDSYEQYF.